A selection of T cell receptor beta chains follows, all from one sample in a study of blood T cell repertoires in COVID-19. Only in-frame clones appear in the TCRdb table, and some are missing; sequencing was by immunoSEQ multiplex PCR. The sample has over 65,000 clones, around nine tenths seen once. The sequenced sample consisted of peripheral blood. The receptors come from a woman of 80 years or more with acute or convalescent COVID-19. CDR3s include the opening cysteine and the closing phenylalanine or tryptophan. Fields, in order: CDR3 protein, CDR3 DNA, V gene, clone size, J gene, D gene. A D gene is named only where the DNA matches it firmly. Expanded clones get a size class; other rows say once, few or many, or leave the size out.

CASSPRLAGGNEQFF | TGTGCCAGCAGCCCTCGACTAGCGGGAGGAAATGAGCAGTTCTTC | TRBV7-6 | NA | TRBJ2-1 | TRBD2
CATSSRQGAPDTQYF | TGTGCCACCAGCAGTAGACAGGGGGCCCCAGATACGCAGTATTTT | TRBV15 | NA | TRBJ2-3 | TRBD1
CASSQGGIADTQYF | TGTGCCAGCAGCCAAGGCGGGATCGCAGATACGCAGTATTTT | TRBV3-1/TRBV3-2 | NA | TRBJ2-3 | NA
CASSQIHRDGYTF | TGTGCCAGCAGCCAAATCCACAGGGACGGCTACACCTTC | TRBV3-1/TRBV3-2 | NA | TRBJ1-2 | NA
CAISAGGTDTQYF | TGTGCCATCAGTGCGGGGGGCACAGATACGCAGTATTTT | TRBV10-3 | NA | TRBJ2-3 | NA
CASSLGGLTNEKLFF | TGTGCCAGCAGCCTGGGGGGGCTAACTAATGAAAAACTGTTTTTT | TRBV7-8 | NA | TRBJ1-4 | NA
CASSRGLAAYNEQFF | TGTGCCAGCTCACGTGGACTAGCGGCCTACAATGAGCAGTTCTTC | TRBV18 | NA | TRBJ2-1 | TRBD2
CSVESGTPRVEQFF | TGCAGCGTTGAATCCGGGACACCCAGAGTAGAGCAGTTCTTC | TRBV29-1 | NA | TRBJ2-1 | NA
CAIPEGASGSSTGELFF | TGTGCCATCCCTGAAGGGGCTAGCGGGAGTTCTACCGGGGAGCTGTTTTTT | TRBV10-3 | NA | TRBJ2-2 | TRBD2
CASTRDNYQGEAFF | TGCGCCAGCACCCGGGACAACTACCAAGGGGAAGCTTTCTTT | TRBV5-1 | NA | TRBJ1-1 | NA
CATSILGGGETQYF | TGTGCCACCAGCATCCTGGGGGGGGGAGAGACCCAGTACTTC | TRBV15 | NA | TRBJ2-5 | TRBD2
CASTRGPQETQYF | TGTGCCAGCACCAGGGGCCCACAAGAGACCCAGTACTTC | TRBV28 | NA | TRBJ2-5 | NA
CASSRDRGEQETQYF | TGTGCCAGCAGCAGGGACAGGGGCGAACAAGAGACCCAGTACTTC | TRBV7-6 | NA | TRBJ2-5 | TRBD1
CSVGSGRSTDTQYF | TGCAGCGTCGGTAGCGGCCGAAGCACAGATACGCAGTATTTT | TRBV29-1 | NA | TRBJ2-3 | NA
CATSDPRTSGSSTDTQYF | TGTGCCACCAGTGACCCTAGGACTAGCGGGAGCAGCACAGATACGCAGTATTTT | TRBV24-1 | NA | TRBJ2-3 | TRBD2
CASSLFGSGGQETQYF | TGTGCCAGCAGCTTATTTGGTAGCGGGGGGCAAGAGACCCAGTACTTC | TRBV7-8 | NA | TRBJ2-5 | TRBD2
CAISPSGTGVTGELFF | TGTGCCATCAGTCCATCCGGGACAGGGGTAACCGGGGAGCTGTTTTTT | TRBV10-3 | once | TRBJ2-2 | TRBD1
CASSRQGAGGPGEQFF | TGTGCCAGTAGTAGGCAAGGGGCGGGGGGGCCTGGTGAGCAGTTCTTC | TRBV19 | NA | TRBJ2-1 | TRBD2
CASSESGTDANEKLFF | TGTGCCAGCAGCGAATCCGGGACAGATGCTAATGAAAAACTGTTTTTT | TRBV9 | NA | TRBJ1-4 | TRBD1
CASSLAAGEETQYF | TGCGCCAGCAGCTTGGCAGCGGGGGAAGAGACCCAGTACTTC | TRBV5-1 | NA | TRBJ2-5 | TRBD2
CASTRQQGRSGNTIYF | TGTGCCAGCACAAGGCAACAGGGCAGGTCTGGAAACACCATATATTTT | TRBV2 | NA | TRBJ1-3 | NA
CASSGQQGARGETQYF | TGTGCCAGCAGTGGGCAACAGGGGGCGCGGGGAGAGACCCAGTACTTC | TRBV2 | few | TRBJ2-5 | TRBD1
CASSLKGGNQPQHF | TGCGCCAGCAGCTTGAAAGGGGGCAATCAGCCCCAGCATTTT | TRBV5-1 | NA | TRBJ1-5 | NA
CASSFRDRGGYTF | TGTGCCAGCAGCTTCCGGGACAGGGGGGGCTACACCTTC | TRBV3-1/TRBV3-2 | NA | TRBJ1-2 | TRBD1
CASSAQGGNSPLHF | TGTGCCAGCAGCGCACAGGGGGGAAATTCACCCCTCCACTTT | TRBV9 | NA | TRBJ1-6 | TRBD1
CASSQEPSGGTQYF | TGCGCCAGCAGCCAAGAACCTAGCGGGGGGACCCAGTACTTC | TRBV4-1 | NA | TRBJ2-5 | TRBD2
CASSASGGNEQFF | TGTGCCAGCAGCGCTAGCGGGGGCAATGAGCAGTTCTTC | TRBV9 | NA | TRBJ2-1 | TRBD2
CASSLGLARETQYF | TGTGCCAGCAGCCTCGGACTAGCGAGAGAGACCCAGTACTTC | TRBV9 | NA | TRBJ2-5 | TRBD2
CASSPGQRGLYGYTF | TGTGCCAGCAGTCCGGGACAGAGAGGCCTCTATGGCTACACCTTC | TRBV27 | NA | TRBJ1-2 | TRBD1
CASSALLFNSPLHF | TGTGCCAGCAGCGCCCTGTTGTTCAATTCACCCCTCCACTTT | TRBV9 | NA | TRBJ1-6 | NA
CASSLDRSPSYEQYF | TGTGCCAGCAGCTTGGACAGGTCTCCCTCCTACGAGCAGTACTTC | TRBV11-2 | NA | TRBJ2-7 | TRBD1
CASTPGTRGSPLHF | TGTGCCAGCACCCCCGGGACCAGGGGTTCACCCCTCCACTTT | TRBV11-2 | NA | TRBJ1-6 | NA
CASSIKGGQEPNQPQHF | TGTGCCAGTAGTATAAAGGGGGGGCAGGAGCCCAATCAGCCCCAGCATTTT | TRBV19 | NA | TRBJ1-5 | NA
CASSIDRDSPLHF | TGTGCCAGTAGTATAGATCGGGATTCACCCCTCCACTTT | TRBV19 | NA | TRBJ1-6 | NA
CASSSGTGGWGRETQYF | TGTGCCAGCAGTTCCGGGACAGGGGGTTGGGGAAGAGAGACCCAGTACTTC | TRBV2 | NA | TRBJ2-5 | TRBD1
CASSERPSGLTYNEQFF | TGTGCCAGCAGTGAAAGGCCTAGCGGGTTAACCTACAATGAGCAGTTCTTC | TRBV6-1 | NA | TRBJ2-1 | TRBD2
CASSVAGQDHTEAFF | TGTGCCAGCAGCGTGGCGGGACAGGACCACACTGAAGCTTTCTTT | TRBV9 | NA | TRBJ1-1 | TRBD1
CASSQVWQGGEKLFF | TGCGCCAGCAGCCAAGTTTGGCAGGGGGGTGAAAAACTGTTTTTT | TRBV4-3 | NA | TRBJ1-4 | TRBD1
CASTQAYGYTF | TGTGCCAGCACTCAGGCCTATGGCTACACCTTC | TRBV2 | NA | TRBJ1-2 | NA
CASSPGQLYVQPQHF | TGTGCCAGTTCCCCTGGACAGCTCTACGTTCAGCCCCAGCATTTT | TRBV19 | NA | TRBJ1-5 | NA
CASSHPGGGHYEQYF | TGTGCCAGCAGCCACCCTGGGGGGGGCCACTACGAGCAGTACTTC | TRBV3-1/TRBV3-2 | NA | TRBJ2-7 | NA
CASSPGTGGRNEQFF | TGTGCCAGCAGCCCAGGGACAGGGGGTAGAAATGAGCAGTTCTTC | TRBV11-1 | few | TRBJ2-1 | TRBD1
CASSGVAGGVLTEAFF | TGTGCCAGCAGTGGCGTCGCAGGAGGTGTGCTCACTGAAGCTTTCTTT | TRBV6-1 | NA | TRBJ1-1 | NA
CASSQVGWDTTDTQYF | TGTGCCAGCAGCCAAGTGGGATGGGACACCACAGATACGCAGTATTTT | TRBV3-1/TRBV3-2 | NA | TRBJ2-3 | NA